This T cell receptor beta chain was recovered during a study of blood T cells in healthy people across ages. Study context: Per every two T cells, about one barcoded beta molecule was captured by template switching.

Then a second PCR, running roughly 7 to 11 cycles, was carried out with a sample-barcoded 5' primer and a J-beta primer mix. Each CDR3 protein is one row after TCRdb ran MiXCR on the 5' RACE reads. The sample includes approximately 1.5 million distinct CDR3 sequences, approximately 42% of them seen just once. This clonotype was detected a few times. Germline lookup yields CDR1 LGHNT and CDR2 FRNRAP. Trimming shortened V by 5 bases and J by 5 bases, and 12 bases separated the two germline ends. The CDR3 is 13 residues long. In terms of origin and age, donors were healthy Caucasian individuals from Russia aged about 6 to 90.

The clonotype originates from a woman aged 18-29 years in good health. The chain uses TRBV12-5 and TRBJ1-1; D call uncertain. What was sequenced was blood. DNA of the CDR3: TGTGCTAGTGGTCCGACCGGGCAAACTGAAGCTTTCTTT. Encoded protein: CASGPTGQTEAFF.